This TCR beta chain comes out of a study of shared T cell receptors in the human thymus. The table came from immunoSEQ multiplex PCR; TCRdb's copy has only in-frame clones and leaves some out. The sample yields 550,000 to 800,000 clones, over 75% seen once. CDR1 and CDR2 from the germline V gene are KGHSH and LQKENI. The CDR3 runs 20 residues. V was pared by 3 bases and J by 3 bases, with 30 bases between. These same data were also listed under a study on human thymus T cells. That paper notes: Infants, healthy and Finnish, who were having corrective surgery for congenital heart defects served as donors. From resections taken during corrective heart surgery, the thymus tissue was obtained.

The source material was thymocytes. The clonotype comes from a girl less than two years old with a congenital heart defect. The chain links TRBV18 to TRBJ2-7; a possible D gene is TRBD1 (5 bases). The CDR3 coding sequence is TGTGCCAGCTCACCGATGAAGACAGATAGTTTCGGGCCCCCCAGCTACGAGCAGTACTTC. It encodes CASSPMKTDSFGPPSYEQYF.